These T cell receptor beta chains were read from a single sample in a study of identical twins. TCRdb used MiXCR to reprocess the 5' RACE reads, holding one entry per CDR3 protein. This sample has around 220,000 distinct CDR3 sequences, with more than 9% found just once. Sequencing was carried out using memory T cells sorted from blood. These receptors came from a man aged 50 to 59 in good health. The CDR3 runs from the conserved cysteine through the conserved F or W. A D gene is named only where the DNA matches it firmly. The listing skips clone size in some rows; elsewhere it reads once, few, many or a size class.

CASDTASTDTQYF	TGTGCCAGCGATACTGCTAGCACAGATACGCAGTATTTT	.	many	TRBJ2-3	TRBV12-3/TRBV12-4
CASTLPGTKNQPQHF	TGTGCCAGCACCCTCCCCGGGACGAAAAATCAGCCCCAGCATTTT	.	few	TRBJ1-5	TRBV11-2
CATSRDPGSYNEQFF	TGTGCCACCAGCAGAGACCCGGGATCCTACAATGAGCAGTTCTTC	.	many	TRBJ2-1	TRBV15
CASSAYYGYTF	TGTGCCAGCAGCGCCTACTATGGCTACACCTTC	.	many	TRBJ1-2	TRBV7-2
CASSQGLPFTGELFF	TGTGCCAGCAGCCAAGGTTTACCCTTCACCGGGGAGCTGTTTTTT	.	many	TRBJ2-2	TRBV3-1
CASSSGELAGTYEQYF	TGTGCCAGCAGCAGTGGGGAACTAGCGGGAACCTACGAGCAGTACTTC	TRBD2	few	TRBJ2-7	TRBV12-3/TRBV12-4
CATSMGAGNEQFF	TGTGCCACCAGTATGGGAGCCGGCAATGAGCAGTTCTTC	.	many	TRBJ2-1	TRBV24-1
CAISEYYGSSGTRGEQYF	TGTGCCATCAGTGAGTATTATGGTTCTAGCGGGACCAGGGGCGAGCAGTACTTC	TRBD2	few	TRBJ2-7	TRBV10-3
CSVGQGSRGELFF	TGCAGCGTTGGACAGGGGAGTAGGGGGGAGCTGTTTTTT	TRBD1	many	TRBJ2-2	TRBV29-1
CASSLGGSPAYEQYF	TGCGCCAGCAGCTTGGGGGGCTCGCCGGCCTACGAGCAGTACTTC	.	.	TRBJ2-7	TRBV5-1
CASNPIAGAQETQYF	TGTGCCAGCAATCCAATAGCGGGGGCACAAGAGACCCAGTACTTC	TRBD2	few	TRBJ2-5	TRBV2
CASRPQGGSGNTIYF	TGTGCCAGCAGACCTCAAGGAGGCTCTGGAAACACCATATATTTT	.	many	TRBJ1-3	TRBV27
CASSLGLAGVYEQYF	TGTGCCAGCAGCCTCGGACTAGCGGGAGTCTACGAGCAGTACTTC	TRBD2	many	TRBJ2-7	TRBV3-1
CAIKSSGTGPYEQYF	TGTGCCATCAAATCATCCGGGACAGGGCCCTACGAGCAGTACTTC	TRBD1	few	TRBJ2-7	TRBV28
CASSSPKTKNIQYF	TGTGCCAGCAGTTCCCCTAAAACCAAAAACATTCAGTACTTC	.	few	TRBJ2-4	TRBV6-5
CASSASGTHGDEQFF	TGTGCCAGCAGCGCCAGCGGGACACACGGCGATGAGCAGTTCTTC	.	.	TRBJ2-1	TRBV7-2
CASSLNDRAEAFF	TGTGCCAGCAGCCTGAATGACAGGGCCGAAGCTTTCTTT	TRBD1	few	TRBJ1-1	TRBV5-6
CATSGTGRYNEQFF	TGTGCCACCAGCGGGACAGGGCGGTACAATGAGCAGTTCTTC	TRBD1	many	TRBJ2-1	TRBV15
CASSLMAGGLSTQYF	TGTGCCAGCAGCTTAATGGCGGGGGGGCTTAGTACGCAGTATTTT	TRBD2	few	TRBJ2-3	TRBV7-2
CASSESLNGYTF	TGCGCCAGCAGTGAGTCGTTGAATGGCTACACCTTC	.	few	TRBJ1-2	TRBV10-1
CASSPSYRVYETQYF	TGTGCCAGCAGCCCGTCTTACAGGGTGTACGAGACCCAGTACTTC	.	.	TRBJ2-5	TRBV6-1
CAISEMDGGEQYF	TGTGCCATCAGCGAAATGGATGGGGGCGAGCAGTACTTC	.	.	TRBJ2-7	TRBV10-3
CASSLASTNEQYF	TGCGCCAGCAGCTTGGCCTCAACCAACGAGCAGTACTTC	.	.	TRBJ2-7	TRBV5-1
CASSQALGTGQAFF	TGTGCCAGCAGCCAGGCTCTCGGGACAGGTCAGGCTTTCTTT	TRBD1	few	TRBJ1-1	TRBV4-2
CASSELAGGPDTQYF	TGTGCCAGCAGTGAACTAGCGGGAGGGCCGGATACGCAGTATTTT	TRBD2	many	TRBJ2-3	TRBV6-1
CASSLGASGGISGYNEQFF	TGTGCCAGCAGCTTGGGGGCTAGCGGGGGGATCTCCGGCTACAATGAGCAGTTCTTC	TRBD2	few	TRBJ2-1	TRBV5-6
CASSLHFWPGANTGELFF	TGTGCCAGCAGCTTACATTTCTGGCCCGGGGCGAACACCGGGGAGCTGTTTTTT	.	few	TRBJ2-2	TRBV7-6
CASSGRQGTRPTVFYEQYF	TGTGCCAGCAGCGGAAGACAGGGGACCCGACCGACCGTCTTCTACGAGCAGTACTTC	TRBD1	many	TRBJ2-7	TRBV11-2
CASSLHSLGTGELFF	TGTGCCAGCAGTCTCCATTCCCTAGGGACCGGGGAGCTGTTTTTT	.	.	TRBJ2-2	TRBV12-3/TRBV12-4
CASSLGTRGSPLHF	TGTGCCAGCAGTTTGGGGACGCGGGGTTCACCCCTCCACTTT	.	.	TRBJ1-6	TRBV6-5
CSARSGSGAYEQYF	TGCAGTGCTAGATCCGGTAGCGGAGCCTACGAGCAGTACTTC	.	many	TRBJ2-7	TRBV20-1
CASSVGHPSTDTQYF	TGTGCCAGCAGCGTGGGACACCCTAGCACAGATACGCAGTATTTT	.	few	TRBJ2-3	TRBV5-5
CASSQLSGGETQYF	TGTGCCAGCAGCCAGTTAAGCGGGGGAGAGACCCAGTACTTC	TRBD2	.	TRBJ2-5	TRBV4-2
CATSTLAGPGTQYF	TGTGCCACCAGCACTCTAGCGGGCCCCGGGACCCAGTACTTC	TRBD2	many	TRBJ2-5	TRBV15
CASSTTPGVHEQYF	TGTGCCAGCAGCACAACCCCCGGGGTCCACGAGCAGTACTTC	.	many	TRBJ2-7	TRBV9
CSARPPRTSGYNEQFF	TGCAGTGCTAGACCCCCGAGAACTAGCGGGTACAATGAGCAGTTCTTC	TRBD2	many	TRBJ2-1	TRBV20-1
CASSLFGAGHMNTEAFF	TGCGCCAGCAGCTTGTTTGGGGCAGGCCACATGAACACTGAAGCTTTCTTT	.	few	TRBJ1-1	TRBV5-1
CASSSQGQGPYEQYF	TGTGCCAGCAGCTCACAGGGACAGGGGCCCTACGAGCAGTACTTC	TRBD1	.	TRBJ2-7	TRBV7-9
CSARDLVFPHTQYF	TGCAGTGCTAGAGACCTAGTTTTCCCGCATACGCAGTATTTT	.	many	TRBJ2-3	TRBV20-1
CSASYTGGGGSPLHF	TGCAGTGCTAGCTATACAGGGGGCGGAGGGTCACCCCTCCACTTT	TRBD1	many	TRBJ1-6	TRBV20-1
CSARPRGWSSYEQYF	TGCAGTGCTAGACCGCGGGGGTGGAGCTCCTACGAGCAGTACTTC	TRBD2	.	TRBJ2-7	TRBV20-1
CSVELSGRPSYNEQFF	TGCAGCGTTGAGCTTAGCGGGAGGCCATCCTACAATGAGCAGTTCTTC	TRBD2	many	TRBJ2-1	TRBV29-1
CAISVDRGNTEAFF	TGTGCCATCAGTGTGGACAGGGGGAACACTGAAGCTTTCTTT	TRBD1	many	TRBJ1-1	TRBV10-3
CASSFWEGSQYF	TGTGCCAGCAGTTTTTGGGAAGGGTCCCAGTACTTC	.	.	TRBJ2-5	TRBV6-2/TRBV6-3
CASSLVAGPDTQYF	TGTGCCAGCAGCTTAGTTGCAGGGCCAGATACGCAGTATTTT	.	many	TRBJ2-3	TRBV11-2
CASSGQQNQPQHF	TGTGCCAGCAGCGGACAGCAAAATCAGCCCCAGCATTTT	.	many	TRBJ1-5	TRBV6-1
CSVELSRGFYNEQFF	TGCAGCGTTGAATTGTCCCGAGGATTCTACAATGAGCAGTTCTTC	.	many	TRBJ2-1	TRBV29-1
CASSSAGGPWVGTQYF	TGTGCCAGCAGCTCCGCAGGGGGTCCCTGGGTCGGGACCCAGTACTTC	TRBD1	.	TRBJ2-5	TRBV7-2
CASPRPTGGGEYNEQFF	TGTGCCAGCCCACGGCCGACAGGGGGGGGGGAGTACAATGAGCAGTTCTTC	TRBD1	few	TRBJ2-1	TRBV2
CATSERGGRAYEQYF	TGTGCCACCAGTGAACGCGGCGGGAGGGCCTACGAGCAGTACTTC	TRBD2	.	TRBJ2-7	TRBV24-1
CSAKGARQDATNEKLFF	TGCAGTGCTAAGGGGGCCAGACAGGACGCAACTAATGAAAAACTGTTTTTT	TRBD1	many	TRBJ1-4	TRBV20-1
CASSLTGHNEQFF	TGTGCCAGCAGCTTGACAGGGCACAATGAGCAGTTCTTC	TRBD1	.	TRBJ2-1	TRBV11-2
CATSIKLVYEQFF	TGTGCCACCAGCATTAAACTAGTCTATGAGCAGTTCTTC	.	many	TRBJ2-1	TRBV15
CASTLRRDNYNEQFF	TGTGCCAGCACCCTTAGGAGGGACAACTACAATGAGCAGTTCTTC	.	.	TRBJ2-1	TRBV7-8
CASSRRKGQGAGEQYF	TGTGCCAGCAGCCGCAGGAAGGGACAGGGGGCTGGCGAGCAGTACTTC	TRBD1	many	TRBJ2-7	TRBV5-5
CASSQPTGSTPYGYTF	TGTGCCAGCAGCCAACCCACAGGCTCGACCCCCTATGGCTACACCTTC	.	many	TRBJ1-2	TRBV16
CASSLMGGAGELFF	TGTGCCAGCAGTTTAATGGGAGGGGCCGGGGAGCTGTTTTTT	TRBD2	many	TRBJ2-2	TRBV12-3/TRBV12-4